One sample yielded the 28 T cell receptor beta chains listed below, sequenced in a study of shared clonotypes between healthy human individuals. Assay used: immunoSEQ multiplex PCR; TCRdb lists only in-frame clones, some missing. The table includes roughly 1,600,000 clones, around 98.5% detected once. Source material: naive CD4+ T cells sorted from blood. This sample's subset: CD45RA+ positively selected. The receptors here all came from a man aged 25 to 40 in good health.

The gene calls are TRBV2 and TRBJ2-3; D possibly corresponds to TRBD1 (5 bases). Looked up from germline, CDR1 is SNHLY and CDR2 is FYNNEI. The germline V and J ends were trimmed by 6 bases and 3 bases, with 16 bases remaining between them. CDR3 size: 15 residues. The CDR3 sequence is CASRETVLRTDTQYF. Written as DNA, the CDR3 is TGTGCCAGCAGGGAGACAGTGTTGAGGACAGATACGCAGTATTTT.

For the CDR3, the DNA is TGTGCCAGCAGCCTCGGGACTGTTCATAATGAGCAGTTCTTC. Translating it yields CASSLGTVHNEQFF. The chain uses TRBV7-6 and TRBJ2-1, with D perhaps TRBD2 (6 bases). The V and J ends lost 5 bases and 7 bases respectively, with 15 bases between them. The CDR3 totals 14 residues. Germline values: CDR1 SGHVS, CDR2 FNYEAQ.

The chain combines TRBV6-1 with TRBJ2-5; TRBD2 matches 7 bases. The length of the CDR3 is 15 residues. Per the germline V gene, CDR1 is MNHNS and CDR2 is SASEGT. V was pared by 8 bases and J by 1 base, with 10 bases of the junction left unmatched. The CDR3 sequence: CASQTARGSQETQYF. The CDR3 nucleotides are TGTGCCAGCCAAACCGCGCGGGGGAGCCAAGAGACCCAGTACTTC.

This CDR3 reads CASSVLTGGRVYGYTF. The CDR3 DNA reads TGTGCCAGCAGTGTCCTAACAGGGGGCCGTGTCTATGGCTACACCTTC. The chain has TRBV28 and TRBJ1-2; TRBD1 matches 9 bases. Germline V gene lookup returns CDR1 MDHEN and CDR2 SYDVKM. This CDR3 spans 16 amino acids. The ends lost 5 bases at V and 4 bases at J; junction bases unmatched: 11.

The J gene is TRBJ2-7, the V gene TRBV27; 14 bases are shared with TRBD2. Trimming cost V 3 bases and J 3 bases; bases outside gene matches: 4. Germline CDR1 reads MNHEY; CDR2 reads SMNVEV (reference sequence). This CDR3 region has 16 residues. CDR3 bases: TGTGCCAGCAGTTTGGGACTAGCGGGAGCCAACTACGAGCAGTACTTC. Translating gives CASSLGLAGANYEQYF.

V is TRBV5-6 and J is TRBJ2-2, with 7 bases identical to TRBD2. V dropped 0 bases and J dropped 4; count of bases not matched to a gene: 12. The CDR3 is made up of 18 amino acids. Germline V gene data show CDR1 as SGHDT and CDR2 as YYEEEE. This CDR3 reads CASSLEASGKIGTGELFF. In DNA form, the CDR3 reads TGTGCCAGCAGCTTGGAGGCTAGCGGAAAGATAGGCACCGGGGAGCTGTTTTTT.

The rearrangement links TRBV13 to TRBJ2-3, with TRBD2 matching over 8 bases. With 10 bases clipped from V and 9 bases from J, the junction kept 15 bases outside the gene matches. The CDR3 is made up of 14 amino acids. Germline V gene sequence: CDR1 PRHDT, CDR2 FYEKMQ (reference sequence). The CDR3 DNA reads as TGTGCCACCTGTGCGGGACTAGGGGGTTGGACGCAGTATTTT. This encodes CATCAGLGGWTQYF.

V and J are TRBV6-1 and TRBJ2-7; no definite D call. V was pared by 3 bases and J by 3 bases, with 6 bases between. The CDR3 sequence is 12 residues long. In germline, CDR1 is MNHNS, CDR2 SASEGT. The CDR3 here is CASSEPYYEQYF. The CDR3 bases are TGTGCCAGCAGTGAGCCCTACTACGAGCAGTACTTC.

The gene calls are TRBV27 and TRBJ2-3; perhaps TRBD1 as D (5 bases). Deletions cut 7 bases from V and 2 bases from J, with 16 bases between. Germline values: CDR1 MNHEY, CDR2 SMNVEV (reference sequence). The CDR3 has 15 amino acids. The CDR3 DNA reads as TGTGCCAGCACCCCCGGTGGGGCCAACACAGATACGCAGTATTTT. Its translation is CASTPGGANTDTQYF.

V is TRBV19 and J is TRBJ1-2; TRBD1 matches 9 bases. The CDR3 covers 15 residues. Germline CDR1 LNHDA, CDR2 SQIVND (reference sequence). The V gene end was trimmed by 3 bases and the J gene end by 4 bases; junction bases not matched to a gene: 6. The CDR3 DNA is TGTGCCAGTAGTATCGGGACAGGGTTGGGCTATGGCTACACCTTC. It yields the protein CASSIGTGLGYGYTF.

About this clone: The sample holds other DNA sequences that translate to the same CDR3. This chain connects TRBV12-5 to TRBJ2-2, with D unresolved. This CDR3 spans 12 amino acids. Looked up from germline, CDR1 is LGHNT and CDR2 is FRNRAP. Trimming cost V 3 bases and J 5 bases, with 4 bases left between them. CDR3 region: CASGLRTGELFF. The CDR3 DNA is TGTGCTAGTGGTTTACGGACCGGGGAGCTGTTTTTT.

V and J are TRBV7-9 and TRBJ2-7; 10 bases align to TRBD1. The V and J ends lost 4 bases and 5 bases, in that order; junction bases with no gene match: 8. The CDR3 is made up of 15 amino acids. Germline CDR1 is SEHNR and CDR2 is FQNEAQ (reference sequence). CDR3 DNA: TGTGCCAGCAGCTCCACGGGACAGGGGATGAACGAGCAGTACTTC. It specifies CASSSTGQGMNEQYF.

This chain joins TRBV5-1 and TRBJ1-3; TRBD1 matches 11 bases. Germline-derived CDR1 and CDR2 are SGHRS and YFSETQ. This CDR3 has 19 amino acids. V was pared by 0 bases and J by 0 bases, with 8 bases of the junction left unmatched. CDR3 nucleotides: TGCGCCAGCAGCTTGGATTTGGACAGGGGGCAATTCTCTGGAAACACCATATATTTT. Protein sequence: CASSLDLDRGQFSGNTIYF. Based on the CDR3 plus reference TRBV5-1 and TRBJ1-3, the full variable domain is KAGVTQTPRYLIKTRGQQVTLSCSPISGHRSVSWYQQTPGQGLQFLFEYFSETQRNKGNFPGRFSGRQFSNSRSEMNVSTLELGDSALYLCASSLDLDRGQFSGNTIYFGEGSWLTVV.

As regards this clone: Other DNA sequences in this sample translate to the same CDR3. The rearrangement joins TRBV18 to TRBJ2-7; 7 nucleotides align to TRBD2. V trimming: 0 bases; J trimming: 3 bases; junction bases outside the gene matches: 2. From germline, CDR1 is KGHSH and CDR2 LQKENI. The CDR3 consists of 14 residues. The CDR3 nucleotides are TGTGCCAGCTCACCACCGGGGGGGGACTACGAGCAGTACTTC. Its protein product is CASSPPGGDYEQYF.

The CDR3 region is CASSLPTEYQPQHF. As DNA, the CDR3 is TGTGCCAGCAGTTTACCCACGGAGTATCAGCCCCAGCATTTT. The chain uses TRBV28 and TRBJ1-5, with D unresolved. The CDR3 extends over 14 amino acids. Trimming removed 2 bases from V and 5 bases from J, with 10 bases in between. Germline CDR1 reads MDHEN; CDR2 reads SYDVKM.

Worth noting for this clone: Other DNA sequences in the sample encode the same CDR3. This sequence joins TRBV5-1 and TRBJ2-2; no clear D. The germline V and J ends were trimmed by 4 bases and 4 bases, with 8 bases remaining between them. Germline CDR1 and CDR2: SGHRS and YFSETQ. This CDR3 comprises 13 residues. CDR3 amino acids: CASSLRATGELFF. CDR3 DNA: TGCGCCAGCAGCCTAAGGGCCACCGGGGAGCTGTTTTTT. The complete variable domain, with remaining parts taken from reference TRBV5-1 and TRBJ2-2, reads KAGVTQTPRYLIKTRGQQVTLSCSPISGHRSVSWYQQTPGQGLQFLFEYFSETQRNKGNFPGRFSGRQFSNSRSEMNVSTLELGDSALYLCASSLRATGELFFGEGSRLTVL.

The rearrangement uses TRBV16 and TRBJ1-5, with unresolved D. The germline V gene encodes CDR1 KGHSY and CDR2 FQNENV. This CDR3 is built from 18 residues. V was pared by 3 bases and J by 2 bases, with 20 bases between. The CDR3 DNA reads as TGTGCCAGCAGCCATTTTCCAGCGGGAGTGGCGGGCAATCAGCCCCAGCATTTT. Translated: CASSHFPAGVAGNQPQHF.

This sequence joins TRBV18 and TRBJ2-3; 8 bases are a match to TRBD2. Germline V gives CDR1 KGHSH, CDR2 LQKENI. The CDR3 contains 16 residues. J lost 4 bases, V lost 5 bases, and 11 bases had no gene match. The CDR3 DNA is TGTGCCAGCTCATGGACTAGCTCCTCGACGCCAGATACGCAGTATTTT. It encodes CASSWTSSSTPDTQYF.

The chain joins TRBV4-3 to TRBJ1-1; D remains unclear. CDR1 is LGHNA, CDR2 YSLEER, per germline. The V and J ends lost 0 bases and 3 bases respectively, with 11 bases between them. This CDR3 is built from 15 residues. CDR3 loop: CASSQDWRGDTEAFF. CDR3 DNA sequence: TGCGCCAGCAGCCAAGATTGGCGGGGAGACACTGAAGCTTTCTTT.

The chain combines TRBV25-1 with TRBJ2-1, with D possibly matching TRBD2 (7 bases). Deletions cut 7 bases from V and 7 bases from J, with 23 bases between. The CDR3 runs 16 residues. In germline, CDR1 is MGHDK, CDR2 SYGVNS. The CDR3 nucleotides are TGTGCCAGCACTCGAATTCTCCGGGGGGCGAAGAATGAGCAGTTCTTC. Translation gives CASTRILRGAKNEQFF.

The V gene is TRBV5-5, the J gene TRBJ1-3, with a tentative D call TRBD1 (5 bases). The V and J ends lost 1 base and 0 bases respectively, with 11 bases between them. The CDR3 covers 16 residues. The germline V gene encodes CDR1 SGHKS and CDR2 YYEKEE (reference sequence). The CDR3 reads CASSLSPGSSGNTIYF. The CDR3 nucleotides read TGTGCCAGCAGCTTGTCCCCAGGGAGCTCTGGAAACACCATATATTTT. Supplemented by reference TRBV5-5 and TRBJ1-3, the full variable domain reads DAGVTQSPTHLIKTRGQQVTLRCSPISGHKSVSWYQQVLGQGPQFIFQYYEKEERGRGNFPDRFSARQFPNYSSELNVNALLLGDSALYLCASSLSPGSSGNTIYFGEGSWLTVV.

This chain joins TRBV11-2 and TRBJ2-3; no definite D call. Germline V gene data show CDR1 as SGHAT and CDR2 as FQNNGV. CDR3 length: 13 residues. The V and J ends lost 5 bases and 1 base respectively, with 7 bases between them. The CDR3: CASSNRGTDTQYF. CDR3 in DNA: TGTGCCAGCAGCAACCGGGGCACAGATACGCAGTATTTT. Supplemented by reference TRBV11-2 and TRBJ2-3, the full variable domain reads EAGVAQSPRYKIIEKRQSVAFWCNPISGHATLYWYQQILGQGPKLLIQFQNNGVVDDSQLPKDRFSAERLKGVDSTLKIQPAKLEDSAVYLCASSNRGTDTQYFGPGTRLTVL.

The gene calls are TRBV7-2 and TRBJ1-5; tentative D call: TRBD1 (5 bases). The CDR3 has 15 amino acids. V gave up 5 bases and J gave up 4 bases, with 15 bases separating them. Per the germline V gene, CDR1 is SGHTA and CDR2 is FQGNSA. Here the CDR3 DNA reads TGTGCCAGCAGCAGCTCAGGGAGGCGAAATCAGCCCCAGCATTTT. Encoded protein: CASSSSGRRNQPQHF.

The chain links TRBV5-1 to TRBJ1-1; 11 nucleotides align to TRBD1. Germline CDR1 is SGHRS and CDR2 is YFSETQ. Trimming at V came to 4 bases and at J to 0 bases, leaving 2 bases not matched to a gene. This CDR3 region has 15 residues. CDR3 in amino acids: CASSRDRGMNTEAFF. Here the CDR3 DNA reads TGCGCCAGCAGCCGGGACAGGGGGATGAACACTGAAGCTTTCTTT.

This clone was detected once. V gene TRBV2 combines with J gene TRBJ1-2; possible D gene TRBD1, 5 bases. Trimming took off 9 bases at V and 3 bases at J, with 14 bases between the two ends. CDR1 and CDR2 from the germline V gene are SNHLY and FYNNEI. The CDR3 totals 13 residues. The CDR3 sequence: CASRGGSYYGYTF. CDR3 DNA: TGTGCCAGTCGGGGCGGATCCTACTATGGCTACACCTTC. The full variable domain, in which reference TRBV2 and TRBJ1-2 provide the parts outside the CDR3, is EPEVTQTPSHQVTQMGQEVILRCVPISNHLYFYWYRQILGQKVEFLVSFYNNEISEKSEIFDDQFSVERPDGSNFTLKIRSTKLEDSAMYFCASRGGSYYGYTFGSGTRLTVV.

The CDR3 DNA sequence: TGTGCCAGCAGAATTAGCGGGAGCTACGAGCAGTACTTC. It yields the protein CASRISGSYEQYF. This chain joins TRBV6-5 and TRBJ2-7; the match to TRBD2 covers 9 bases. This CDR3 is 13 amino acids long. V trimming: 6 bases; J trimming: 3 bases; junction bases outside the gene matches: 3. CDR1 is MNHEY, CDR2 SVGAGI, per germline.

This chain's CDR3 is CASSTPTGQGAETQYF. DNA for the CDR3: TGTGCCAGCAGCACACCCACGGGACAGGGAGCAGAGACCCAGTACTTC. V is TRBV7-2 and J is TRBJ2-5, with TRBD1 identical over 9 bases. The V and J ends lost 5 bases and 4 bases, in that order; junction bases with no gene match: 11. Germline lookup yields CDR1 SGHTA and CDR2 FQGNSA. The CDR3 has 16 amino acids.

J is TRBJ1-1 and V is TRBV9; D uncertain. Trimming removed 3 bases at V and 3 bases at J, with 18 bases between. The CDR3 runs to 16 residues. In germline, CDR1 is SGDLS, CDR2 YYNGEE. CDR3 sequence: CASSATAFGLDTEAFF. The CDR3 DNA follows: TGTGCCAGCAGCGCAACTGCCTTTGGGTTGGACACTGAAGCTTTCTTT.